The 22 T cell receptor beta chains below come from one sample, sequenced in a study of blood T cell repertoires in COVID-19. Profiling relied on immunoSEQ multiplex PCR, and the TCRdb table lists in-frame clones only, not all of them. The table includes about 76,000 clones, 70% to 90% detected once. Material: peripheral blood. The origin of the receptors is a woman aged 60-75 years with acute or convalescent COVID-19.

This clone was seen just once. CDR3 residues: CASSSTRQGGNEKLFF. The CDR3 nucleotides read TGTGCCAGCAGCTCTACCAGACAGGGGGGTAATGAAAAACTGTTTTTT. V is TRBV5-5 and J is TRBJ1-4; 9 bases agree with TRBD1. CDR3 length: 16 amino acids. The germline gives CDR1 SGHKS, CDR2 YYEKEE (reference sequence). Germline trimming cut 3 bases from V and 4 bases from J; bases unmatched to any gene: 7.

V is TRBV4-3 and J is TRBJ1-1; D is undetermined. This CDR3 has 14 amino acids. Looked up from germline, CDR1 is LGHNA and CDR2 is YSLEER. Between the trimmed V and J ends, which lost 3 bases and 5 bases, there was a span of 13 bases. The CDR3 DNA is TGCGCCAGCAGCCATGAGACCTCGAGGACTGAAGCTTTCTTT. Its protein product is CASSHETSRTEAFF.

J is TRBJ1-5 and V is TRBV21-1. TRBV21-1 is shown as a pseudogene. The CDR3 runs to 24 residues. This CDR3 is CASSNYLIRPSERLRTGKNQPQHF. CDR3 nucleotide sequence: TGTGCCAGCAGCAACTACCTCATCCGGCCCTCCGAACGTCTTAGGACGGGGAAAAATCAGCCCCAGCATTTT.

This clone was found once. The rearrangement links TRBV11-2 to TRBJ2-7, with 10 bases fitting TRBD1. V was pared by 5 bases and J by 3 bases, with 10 bases of the junction left unmatched. From germline, CDR1 is SGHAT and CDR2 FQNNGV. The CDR3 is made up of 16 amino acids. The chain's CDR3 is CASSRGQGRTLYEQYF. As DNA, the CDR3 is TGTGCCAGCAGCCGGGGACAGGGGAGAACCCTCTACGAGCAGTACTTC.

The chain links TRBV6-5 to TRBJ1-1; D is undetermined. CDR1 MNHEY and CDR2 SVGAGI come from the germline V gene. V lost 7 bases and J 5 bases, leaving 14 bases between the germline ends. CDR3 size: 13 residues. CDR3 nucleotide sequence: TGTGCCAGCAACCGAAGAGGGAGTACTGAAGCTTTCTTT. Translation gives CASNRRGSTEAFF.

This clone was found a few times. This rearrangement joins TRBV4-1 to TRBJ1-1; D is uncertain. The CDR3 runs to 15 residues. Trimming stripped 4 bases from V and 11 bases from J, with 23 bases between. Germline assignment: CDR1 MGHRA and CDR2 YSYEKL. Here the CDR3 reads CASSPSLPRRQEAFF. The CDR3 bases are TGCGCCAGCAGCCCCTCCCTCCCGAGACGACAAGAGGCTTTCTTT.

This clone occurred a few times. The chain recombines TRBV7-8 with TRBJ1-1; D ambiguous. V was pared by 7 bases and J by 3 bases, with 18 bases between. Germline V CDR1 and CDR2: SGHVS, FQNEAQ. There are 15 residues in the CDR3. In DNA form, the CDR3 reads TGTGCCAGCACACTTAGAGGGCAGGCAGACACTGAAGCTTTCTTT. This codes for CASTLRGQADTEAFF.

This chain uses TRBV3-1 (or the pseudogene TRBV3-2) with TRBJ2-2; D not resolved. The CDR3 has 16 residues. V gave up 1 base and J gave up 1 base, with 10 bases separating them. CDR1 is LGHDT and CDR2 is YNNKEL in the germline V gene (reference sequence). CDR3 residues: CASSQVNFKNTGELFF. For the CDR3, the DNA is TGTGCCAGCAGCCAAGTTAACTTTAAGAACACCGGGGAGCTGTTTTTT.

This chain joins TRBV28 and TRBJ2-7; 9 bases are a match to TRBD2. V was pared by 6 bases and J by 6 bases, with 12 bases of the junction left unmatched. This CDR3 is 15 amino acids long. Germline assignment: CDR1 MDHEN and CDR2 SYDVKM. The CDR3 DNA reads TGTGCCAGCAGCCCCTTGGGGCGGGGGGGGTTCGAGCAGTACTTC. Protein product: CASSPLGRGGFEQYF.

This chain connects TRBV28 to TRBJ1-2; TRBD1 aligns across 10 bases. In germline, CDR1 is MDHEN, CDR2 SYDVKM. There are 14 residues in the CDR3. V trimming: 8 bases; J trimming: 3 bases; junction bases outside the gene matches: 6. The DNA of the CDR3 is TGTGCCAGCTCCGGGACAGGGGATTACTATGGCTACACCTTC. The encoded protein is CASSGTGDYYGYTF.

The V gene is TRBV6-2 or TRBV6-3, the J gene TRBJ1-5; TRBD1 matches 7 bases. V trimming: 5 bases; J trimming: 7 bases; junction bases outside the gene matches: 11. Germline values: CDR1 MNHEY, CDR2 SVGEGT. The CDR3 has 15 amino acids. In nucleotides, the CDR3 is TGTGCCAGCAGTGCCCCGGGACAGTTAAGGCAGCCCCAGCATTTT. Protein sequence: CASSAPGQLRQPQHF.

The V and J genes are TRBV6-4 and TRBJ1-1; D is unclear. This CDR3 contains 14 residues. Trimming left V 2 bases short and J 1 base short, with 8 bases between. Per the germline V gene, CDR1 is MRHNA and CDR2 is SNTAGT. This chain's CDR3 is CASSDGSENTEAFF. The CDR3 region has the DNA TGTGCCAGCAGTGACGGGAGCGAGAACACTGAAGCTTTCTTT.

This clone was seen a handful of times. The V call is TRBV11-2, the J call TRBJ2-3; 8 nucleotides match TRBD1. CDR1 is SGHAT and CDR2 is FQNNGV in the germline V gene. J gave up 2 bases and V 7 bases, and 5 bases lay outside the gene matches. The CDR3 loop spans 14 amino acids. CDR3: CASNPGGLTDTQYF. The CDR3 DNA sequence: TGTGCCAGCAACCCAGGGGGCCTCACAGATACGCAGTATTTT.

V usage is TRBV6-4 and J usage is TRBJ2-3; 7 bases align to TRBD2. This CDR3 region has 14 residues. V trimming: 2 bases; J trimming: 7 bases; junction bases outside the gene matches: 6. CDR1 and CDR2 (germline): MRHNA, SNTAGT. CDR3 sequence (DNA): TGTGCCAGCAGTGACGCGTCTAGCGGACATACGCAGTATTTT. It is translated as CASSDASSGHTQYF.

Only a few counts were recorded for this clone. CDR3 DNA sequence: TGTGCCAGCAGCCAAGATAAGGTGCGGGGAAACTATGGCTACACCTTC. Encoded protein: CASSQDKVRGNYGYTF. The chain has TRBV3-1 (or the pseudogene TRBV3-2) and TRBJ1-2; D ambiguous. This CDR3 region has 16 residues. CDR1 LGHDT and CDR2 YNNKEL come from the germline V gene (reference sequence). Deletions cut 0 bases from V and 2 bases from J, with 13 bases between.

The rearrangement links TRBV4-1 to TRBJ2-5, with 7 bases aligning to TRBD1. There are 15 residues in the CDR3. The J segment lost 5 bases and the V segment lost 4 bases, leaving 10 bases of the junction unmatched. Per the germline V gene, CDR1 is MGHRA and CDR2 is YSYEKL. The CDR3 region has the DNA TGCGCCAGCAGCCTCGACAGGGACATTCGGGAGACCCAGTACTTC. Protein sequence: CASSLDRDIRETQYF.

The rearrangement links TRBV7-2 to TRBJ1-2; the D is unclear. Trimming shortened V by 5 bases and J by 6 bases, and 13 bases separated the two germline ends. The CDR3 has 13 amino acids. Germline V gives CDR1 SGHTA, CDR2 FQGNSA. The CDR3 nucleotides read TGTGCCAGCAGCACTGGGCTAAAGGATGGCTACACCTTC. This sequence encodes CASSTGLKDGYTF.

The chain carries TRBV19 and TRBJ1-2, with D possibly being TRBD1 (5 bases). Germline CDR1 and CDR2: LNHDA and SQIVND (reference sequence). V gave up 5 bases and J gave up 3 bases, with 16 bases separating them. This CDR3 comprises 15 residues. CDR3 sequence (DNA): TGTGCCAGTAGTCCCCAGGGTGGAGCCGACTATGGCTACACCTTC. This encodes CASSPQGGADYGYTF.

J is TRBJ2-7 and V is TRBV7-6, with a tentative D call TRBD1 (5 bases). The CDR3 covers 11 residues. V gave up 5 bases and J gave up 6 bases, with 8 bases separating them. Looked up from germline, CDR1 is SGHVS and CDR2 is FNYEAQ. For the CDR3, the DNA is TGTGCCAGCAGCCAGGGATTCGAGCAGTACGTC. The encoded protein is CASSQGFEQYV.

The rearrangement links TRBV30 to TRBJ2-2, with TRBD2 as a possible D gene (5 bases). In germline, CDR1 is GTSNPN, CDR2 SVGIG (reference sequence). V was pared by 0 bases and J by 6 bases, with 14 bases between. The CDR3 totals 15 residues. CDR3 DNA: TGTGCCTGGAGTGTTGGGCGCGGACTCCCCGGGGAGCTGTTTTTT. Residues: CAWSVGRGLPGELFF.

In nucleotides, the CDR3 is TGTGCCAGCAGTTTTGACAGTAGCTCTGGAAACACCATATATTTT. This sequence encodes CASSFDSSSGNTIYF. This chain links TRBV5-6 with TRBJ1-3; D is perhaps TRBD1 (5 bases). The ends were cut back, 5 bases at V and 0 bases at J, with 12 bases in the middle. The CDR3 covers 15 residues. CDR1 and CDR2 from the germline V gene are SGHDT and YYEEEE.

This clone was seen only once. The chain is built from TRBV11-3 and TRBJ1-1, with D maybe TRBD1 (5 bases). The germline V and J ends were trimmed by 5 bases and 5 bases, with 12 bases remaining between them. CDR1 and CDR2 (germline): SGHNT, YENEEA. The CDR3 has 13 residues. The chain's CDR3 is CASSPGGGTEAFF. The CDR3 region has the DNA TGTGCCAGCAGCCCCGGGGGGGGAACTGAAGCTTTCTTT. The variable domain in full, with the rest retrieved from reference TRBV11-3 and TRBJ1-1, is EAGVVQSPRYKIIEKKQPVAFWCNPISGHNTLYWYLQNLGQGPELLIRYENEEAVDDSQLPKDRFSAERLKGVDSTLKIQPAELGDSAVYLCASSPGGGTEAFFGQGTRLTVV.